This is a list of T cell receptor beta chains from one sample in a study of human T cells and chemical hapten exposure. TCRdb redid the calling of the RACE reads with MiXCR, one entry per CDR3 protein. Of 180,000 or so distinct CDR3 sequences listed, around 30% are singletons. This material consisted of whole blood, taken in connection with sensitization to the hapten diphenylcyclopropenone (DPC). The receptors were sampled from a woman in her 30s with alopecia areata. Some clones in this sample may be carry-over from other donors' samples. Both conserved end residues are part of each CDR3. A D gene is named only where the DNA matches it firmly. Size is stated for part of the rows, as once, few or many counts, or as a class when the clone is expanded.

>TRBV6-2/TRBV6-3|TRBJ2-7|TRBD2|.
CASGELAGVFYEQYF
TGTGCCAGCGGGGAACTAGCGGGAGTGTTCTACGAGCAGTACTTC
>TRBV20-1|TRBJ1-1|.|few
CSARVFPGNTEAFF
TGCAGTGCTAGAGTATTCCCAGGTAACACTGAAGCTTTCTTT
>TRBV15|TRBJ2-1|.|.
CATSWIYNEQFF
TGTGCCACCAGTTGGATTTACAATGAGCAGTTCTTC
>TRBV5-4|TRBJ1-5|.|few
CASSLGANSNQPQHF
TGTGCCAGCAGCTTGGGGGCAAATAGCAATCAGCCCCAGCATTTT
>TRBV25-1|TRBJ1-4|.|.
CASSDLGREKGKLFF
TGTGCCAGCAGTGACTTAGGGCGCGAGAAGGGAAAACTGTTTTTT
>TRBV29-1|TRBJ2-7|.|.
CSVDSGNEQYF
TGCAGCGTTGATTCTGGGAACGAGCAGTACTTC
>TRBV5-1|TRBJ2-1|.|.
CASRSPSSAHNEQFF
TGCGCCAGCCGATCCCCCTCTAGCGCTCACAATGAGCAGTTCTTC
>TRBV3-1|TRBJ2-7|TRBD2|.
CASSQDTGLAGFSYEQYF
TGTGCCAGCAGCCAAGATACCGGACTAGCGGGCTTCTCCTACGAGCAGTACTTC
>TRBV29-1|TRBJ1-6|TRBD1|many
CSVRDSYNSPLHF
TGCAGCGTCCGGGACAGCTATAATTCACCCCTCCACTTT
>TRBV4-1|TRBJ2-3|.|.
CASSQQLALGTDTQYF
TGCGCCAGCAGCCAGCAACTAGCATTGGGCACAGATACGCAGTATTTT
>TRBV27|TRBJ1-3|.|few
CASTLGQIGNTIYF
TGTGCCAGCACCCTAGGACAGATTGGAAACACCATATATTTT
>TRBV29-1|TRBJ1-5|.|.
CSVQPPGVNQPQHF
TGCAGCGTTCAGCCTCCTGGGGTCAATCAGCCCCAGCATTTT
>TRBV5-1|TRBJ1-1|.|.
CASTLVGGMNTEAFF
TGCGCCAGCACCCTTGTGGGAGGGATGAACACTGAAGCTTTCTTT
>TRBV19|TRBJ2-3|.|.
CASSTGPGDTQYF
TGTGCCAGTAGTACAGGACCGGGTGATACGCAGTATTTT
>TRBV28|TRBJ1-5|TRBD1|.
CASSLSQYRGREPQHF
TGTGCCAGCAGTTTGAGTCAATACAGGGGGCGAGAGCCCCAGCATTTT
>TRBV28|TRBJ2-7|TRBD1|many
CASSTTGGYEQYF
TGTGCCAGCAGTACGACAGGGGGCTACGAGCAGTACTTC
>TRBV4-1|TRBJ2-7|TRBD2|.
CASSHPPGSGGSYEQYF
TGCGCCAGCAGCCACCCGCCGGGGAGCGGGGGTTCCTACGAGCAGTACTTC
>TRBV7-2|TRBJ1-1|.|.
CASSLWVGGTEAFF
TGTGCCAGCAGCTTATGGGTAGGGGGGACTGAAGCTTTCTTT
>TRBV18|TRBJ2-7|.|.
CASSWGKETAGEQYF
TGTGCCAGCTCCTGGGGGAAGGAAACTGCCGGGGAGCAGTACTTC
>TRBV6-1|TRBJ2-7|TRBD1|few
CASTPTGRGLRPHYEQYF
TGTGCCAGCACCCCTACGGGCAGGGGGCTCCGACCTCACTACGAGCAGTACTTC
>TRBV7-2|TRBJ1-4|TRBD1|.
CASSLPDRGTEKLFF
TGTGCCAGCAGCTTACCGGACAGGGGGACTGAAAAACTGTTTTTT
>TRBV7-2|TRBJ2-1|.|.
CASSFRRIKGQFF
TGTGCCAGCAGCTTCAGACGGATAAAAGGGCAGTTCTTC
>TRBV28|TRBJ2-1|TRBD1|few
CASSLGDRVYNEQFF
TGTGCCAGCAGTTTAGGGGACAGGGTATACAATGAGCAGTTCTTC
>TRBV5-1|TRBJ2-4|.|few
CASSFNGEAKNIQYF
TGCGCCAGCAGTTTTAACGGGGAGGCCAAAAACATTCAGTACTTC
>TRBV29-1|TRBJ2-1|.|few
CSVEGGAAGDEQFF
TGCAGCGTTGAGGGGGGGGCCGCCGGGGATGAGCAGTTCTTC